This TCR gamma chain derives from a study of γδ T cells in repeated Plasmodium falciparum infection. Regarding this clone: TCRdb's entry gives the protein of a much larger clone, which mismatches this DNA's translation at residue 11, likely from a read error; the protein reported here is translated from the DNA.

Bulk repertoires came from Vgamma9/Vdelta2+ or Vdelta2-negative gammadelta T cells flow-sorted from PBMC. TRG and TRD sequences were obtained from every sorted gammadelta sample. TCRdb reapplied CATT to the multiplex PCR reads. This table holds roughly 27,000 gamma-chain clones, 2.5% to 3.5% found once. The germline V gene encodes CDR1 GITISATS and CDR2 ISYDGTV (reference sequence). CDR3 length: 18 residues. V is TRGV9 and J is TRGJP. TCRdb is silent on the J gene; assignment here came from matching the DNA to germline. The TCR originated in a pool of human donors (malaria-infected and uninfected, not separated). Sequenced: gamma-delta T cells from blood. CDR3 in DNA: TGTGCCTTGTGGGAGGTGAACGAGCAAGAGTCGGGCAAAAAAATCAAGGTATTT. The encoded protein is CALWEVNEQESGKKIKVF.